The 22 T cell receptor beta chains reported below all come from one sample, sequenced in a study of blood T cell repertoires in COVID-19 (dated by TCRdb to the early 2020s). Libraries were built with the immunoSEQ multiplex PCR assay. What TCRdb holds here is the immuneACCESS table cut down to in-frame rearrangements. Part of the clones is not present; checked against another copy, under half of the missing clones reflect an unresolved V gene, and the others are unexplained. The sample data list around 190,000 clones, and roughly four fifths of these were observed just once. The ten largest clones take up about 7% of the sample. Material: peripheral blood. All receptors derive from a human donor in a cohort sampled during active COVID-19.

The chain joins TRBV2 to TRBJ2-6; D remains unclear. Germline V gene sequence: CDR1 SNHLY, CDR2 FYNNEI. The CDR3 spans 17 residues. Trimming took 7 bases from V and 0 from J, leaving 16 bases between them. DNA of the CDR3: TGTGCCAGCACATTCCAGGTCGCAACCTCTGGGGCCAACGTCCTGACTTTC. Translating it yields CASTFQVATSGANVLTF.

Only a few counts were recorded for this clone. The chain combines TRBV9 with TRBJ2-1; 9 positions agree with TRBD2. Germline trimming cut 0 bases from V and 0 bases from J; bases unmatched to any gene: 7. Per germline, CDR1 SGDLS and CDR2 YYNGEE. The CDR3 extends over 18 amino acids. The CDR3 DNA is TGTGCCAGCAGCGTAGACCTAGCGGGGCCCGGCTCCTACAATGAGCAGTTCTTC. Amino acid sequence: CASSVDLAGPGSYNEQFF.

This clone was detected ten times or more. The chain recombines TRBV6-5 with TRBJ1-2; D is possibly TRBD1 (6 bases). This CDR3 contains 12 residues. Trimming took off 5 bases at V and 4 bases at J, with 8 bases between the two ends. The germline CDR1 and CDR2 sequences are MNHEY and SVGAGI. CDR3 DNA sequence: TGTGCCAGCAGTAGGGGGGGCTATGGCTACACCTTC. Translated: CASSRGGYGYTF.

The chain carries TRBV3-1 (or the pseudogene TRBV3-2) and TRBJ2-7, with D possibly being TRBD2 (5 bases). CDR3 length equals 15 residues. Germline assignment: CDR1 LGHDT and CDR2 YNNKEL (reference sequence). V lost 0 bases, J lost 2 bases, and 11 bases lay in between. The CDR3 loop is CASSQETTYTYEQYF. The CDR3 DNA reads as TGTGCCAGCAGCCAAGAGACTACGTATACCTACGAGCAGTACTTC.

This sequence joins TRBV7-2 and TRBJ1-2, with a weak D call TRBD1 (6 bases). V was pared by 5 bases and J by 8 bases, with 9 bases between. Per the germline V gene, CDR1 is SGHTA and CDR2 is FQGNSA. The CDR3 is 11 amino acids. CDR3 sequence reads: CASSQDSGYTF. CDR3 DNA sequence: TGTGCCAGCAGCCAGGACAGCGGCTACACCTTC.

The rearrangement links TRBV7-8 to TRBJ2-7; 9 bases agree with TRBD1. Trimming cost V 4 bases and J 2 bases; bases outside gene matches: 12. The germline V gene encodes CDR1 SGHVS and CDR2 FQNEAQ. CDR3 length equals 17 residues. This CDR3 reads CASSSGTGMLTAYEQYF. In nucleotides, the CDR3 is TGTGCCAGCAGCTCTGGGACAGGGATGCTTACGGCCTACGAGCAGTACTTC.

The chain combines TRBV4-2 with TRBJ1-1; D not certain. Trimming pared 1 base from V and 9 bases from J, leaving 9 bases between. The CDR3 spans 12 residues. Germline CDR1 reads LGHNA; CDR2 reads YNFKEQ. The CDR3 bases are TGTGCCAGCAGCCAAGGGGAGACTCAAGCTTTCTTT. It translates to CASSQGETQAFF.

The J gene is TRBJ2-1, the V gene TRBV7-2, with D unclear. This CDR3 region has 15 residues. Trimming shortened V by 4 bases and J by 4 bases, and 14 bases separated the two germline ends. Per germline, CDR1 SGHTA and CDR2 FQGNSA. The chain's CDR3 is CASSSQYGSYNEQFF. CDR3 DNA sequence: TGTGCCAGCAGCTCCCAGTATGGCAGTTACAATGAGCAGTTCTTC.

The rearrangement joins TRBV5-1 to TRBJ1-1, with TRBD1 as a possible D gene (6 bases). The CDR3 spans 15 residues. The ends were cut back, 2 bases at V and 0 bases at J, with 11 bases in the middle. The germline V gene has CDR1 SGHRS and CDR2 YFSETQ. CDR3 nucleotide sequence: TGCGCCAGCAGCTTCCAGGGGCGGGTGAACACTGAAGCTTTCTTT. Amino acids: CASSFQGRVNTEAFF.

The chain recombines TRBV5-4 with TRBJ2-3, with TRBD2 identical over 13 bases. The germline V gene encodes CDR1 SGHNT and CDR2 YYREEE (reference sequence). The CDR3 is 16 residues long. Trimming at V came to 4 bases and at J to 3 bases, leaving 5 bases not matched to a gene. The CDR3 region has the DNA TGTGCCAGCAGCCGCGGGACTAGCGGGGATACAGATACGCAGTATTTT. Its protein product is CASSRGTSGDTDTQYF.

The V gene is TRBV2, the J gene TRBJ1-5; D gene unclear. The CDR3 runs to 13 residues. Germline loops: CDR1 SNHLY, CDR2 FYNNEI. V was cut by 7 bases and J by 8 bases, with 15 bases left in between. CDR3 loop: CASTASRGEPQHF. DNA of the CDR3: TGTGCCAGCACCGCCAGCCGCGGCGAGCCCCAGCATTTT.

J is TRBJ2-5 and V is TRBV20-1; D is undetermined. Germline V lookup: CDR1 DFQATT, CDR2 SNEGSKA (reference sequence). V lost 6 bases, J lost 5 bases, and 7 bases lay in between. This CDR3 has 10 residues. The CDR3: CSAHEETQYF. The CDR3 DNA sequence: TGCAGTGCCCATGAGGAGACCCAGTACTTC.

This chain joins TRBV27 and TRBJ1-1; possibly TRBD1 for D (5 bases). The CDR3 has 12 amino acids. The V gene lost 5 bases and the J gene lost 7 bases, with 11 bases spanning the gap. The germline CDR1 and CDR2 sequences are MNHEY and SMNVEV (reference sequence). CDR3 region: CASSDWTNEAFF. The CDR3 region has the DNA TGTGCCAGCAGTGATTGGACAAATGAAGCTTTCTTT.

The V gene is TRBV15, the J gene TRBJ2-3; the D is unclear. The germline CDR1 and CDR2 sequences are LNHNV and YYDKDF (reference sequence). Trimming stripped 0 bases from V and 0 bases from J, with 7 bases between. This CDR3 is 15 amino acids long. For the CDR3, the DNA is TGTGCCACCAGCAGAGAAAGACTGAGCACAGATACGCAGTATTTT. Amino acid sequence: CATSRERLSTDTQYF.

The rearrangement links TRBV5-6 to TRBJ1-6; D is undetermined. Germline-derived CDR1 and CDR2 are SGHDT and YYEEEE. Trimming took 0 bases from V and 7 from J, leaving 5 bases between them. This CDR3 spans 13 amino acids. The CDR3: CASSLVENSPLHF. The DNA of the CDR3 is TGTGCCAGCAGCTTGGTCGAGAATTCACCCCTCCACTTT.

This sequence joins TRBV19 and TRBJ1-6; 7 nucleotides agree with TRBD1. CDR1 is LNHDA and CDR2 is SQIVND in the germline V gene (reference sequence). This CDR3 has 13 amino acids. J gave up 9 bases and V 7 bases, and 6 bases lay outside the gene matches. The CDR3 region is CASTRQGSSPLHF. The CDR3 DNA reads TGTGCCAGTACCCGACAGGGTAGTTCACCCCTCCACTTT. The full variable domain, its missing parts supplied by reference TRBV19 and TRBJ1-6, is DGGITQSPKYLFRKEGQNVTLSCEQNLNHDAMYWYRQDPGQGLRLIYYSQIVNDFQKGDIAEGYSVSREKKESFPLTVTSAQKNPTAFYLCASTRQGSSPLHFGNGTRLTVT.

V is TRBV7-8 and J is TRBJ1-2; no reliable D call. The CDR3 loop spans 13 amino acids. Germline V gives CDR1 SGHVS, CDR2 FQNEAQ. V shed 5 bases and J shed 4 bases, with 11 bases lying between them. CDR3 nucleotides: TGTGCCAGCAGCCCCCGTACCGGCTATGGCTACACCTTC. It yields the protein CASSPRTGYGYTF. The full variable domain, completed using reference TRBV7-8 and TRBJ1-2, is GAGVSQSPRYKVAKRGQDVALRCDPISGHVSLFWYQQALGQGPEFLTYFQNEAQLDKSGLPSDRFFAERPEGSVSTLKIQRTQQEDSAVYLCASSPRTGYGYTFGSGTRLTVV.

The gene calls are TRBV6-5 and TRBJ1-1; 8 positions agree with TRBD1. Unmatched junction bases numbered 3, after V lost 5 bases and J lost 1 base. CDR1 and CDR2 (germline): MNHEY, SVGAGI. The CDR3 is made up of 14 amino acids. In DNA form, the CDR3 reads TGTGCCAGCAGTCCCGGGACAGGGAACACTGAAGCTTTCTTT. Translating it yields CASSPGTGNTEAFF.

The V and J genes are TRBV10-1 and TRBJ1-5; TRBD1 matches at 7 bases. This CDR3 region has 13 residues. Trimming at V came to 10 bases and at J to 4 bases, leaving 7 bases not matched to a gene. The V gene's germline CDR1 is WNHNN and CDR2 SYGVQD (reference sequence). The CDR3 sequence is CANEGDRNQPQHF. DNA of the CDR3: TGCGCCAACGAGGGGGACAGAAATCAGCCCCAGCATTTT.

This chain joins TRBV15 and TRBJ2-7; TRBD2 is a possible D gene (6 bases). V was shortened by 0 bases and J by 2 bases, with 11 bases between the two germline ends. Germline V gene lookup returns CDR1 LNHNV and CDR2 YYDKDF (reference sequence). This CDR3 comprises 15 residues. In nucleotides, the CDR3 is TGTGCCACCAGCAGAGAACAGCGGGCGACCTACGAGCAGTACTTC. Its translation is CATSREQRATYEQYF.

The rearrangement uses TRBV7-9 and TRBJ1-2, with 7 bases fitting TRBD1. V lost 5 bases, J lost 8 bases, and 14 bases stayed unmatched. The CDR3 totals 15 residues. Germline V gene sequence: CDR1 SEHNR, CDR2 FQNEAQ (reference sequence). The CDR3 coding sequence is TGTGCCAGCAGCGACCGACAGGGAAACAAGGGCGGCTACACCTTC. It translates to CASSDRQGNKGGYTF.

The chain couples TRBV6-5 to TRBJ1-2; 7 bases map to TRBD1. V trimming: 6 bases; J trimming: 4 bases; junction bases outside the gene matches: 8. The CDR3 extends over 14 amino acids. Germline CDR1 is MNHEY and CDR2 is SVGAGI. CDR3 sequence reads: CASSRTGPTYGYTF. CDR3 nucleotide sequence: TGTGCCAGCAGCCGGACAGGCCCTACCTATGGCTACACCTTC.